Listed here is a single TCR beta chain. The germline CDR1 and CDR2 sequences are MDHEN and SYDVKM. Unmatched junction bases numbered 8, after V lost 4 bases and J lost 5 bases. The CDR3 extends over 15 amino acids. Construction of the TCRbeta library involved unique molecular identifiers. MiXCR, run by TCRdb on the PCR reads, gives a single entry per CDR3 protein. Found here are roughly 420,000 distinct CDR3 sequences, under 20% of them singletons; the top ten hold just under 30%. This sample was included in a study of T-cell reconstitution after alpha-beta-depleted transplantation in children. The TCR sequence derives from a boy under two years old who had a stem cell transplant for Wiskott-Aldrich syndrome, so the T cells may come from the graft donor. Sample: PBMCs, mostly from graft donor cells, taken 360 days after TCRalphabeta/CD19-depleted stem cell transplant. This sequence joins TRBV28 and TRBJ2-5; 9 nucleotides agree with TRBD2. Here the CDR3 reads CASSSAGLADETQYF. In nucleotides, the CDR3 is TGTGCCAGCAGTTCGGCGGGACTAGCTGATGAGACCCAGTACTTC.